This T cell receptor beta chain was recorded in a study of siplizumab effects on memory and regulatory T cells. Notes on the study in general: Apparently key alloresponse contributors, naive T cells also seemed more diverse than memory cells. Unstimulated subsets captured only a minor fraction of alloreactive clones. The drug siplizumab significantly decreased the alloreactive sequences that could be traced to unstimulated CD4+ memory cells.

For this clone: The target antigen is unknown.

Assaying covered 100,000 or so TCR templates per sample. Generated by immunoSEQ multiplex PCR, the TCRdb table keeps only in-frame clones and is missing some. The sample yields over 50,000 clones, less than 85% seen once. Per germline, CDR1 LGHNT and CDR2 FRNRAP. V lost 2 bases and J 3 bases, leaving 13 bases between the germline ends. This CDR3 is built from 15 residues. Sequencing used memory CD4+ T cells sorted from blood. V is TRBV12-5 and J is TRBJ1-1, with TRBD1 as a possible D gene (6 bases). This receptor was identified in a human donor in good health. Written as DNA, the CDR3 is TGTGCTAGTGGTTTGCTACAGGGACAATACACTGAAGCTTTCTTT. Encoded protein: CASGLLQGQYTEAFF.